This TCR beta chain is from a study of blood T cell repertoires in COVID-19. V was pared by 2 bases and J by 7 bases, with 14 bases of the junction left unmatched. CDR1 and CDR2 from the germline V gene are SGHDT and YYEEEE. This CDR3 region has 17 residues. In the authors' workflow: Reference gene primer amplification in the assay estimated nucleated cell counts. TCRdb keeps only in-frame clones here, not all; method: immunoSEQ multiplex PCR. D and trimming were read from the DNA, whereas the V and J calls and clone size are those reported in that table. The table lists 150,000 or so clones, about 89% of them singletons, with around 2.9% in the top ten.

V is TRBV5-6 and J is TRBJ2-1, with 8 bases that match TRBD2. The TCR originated in a man between 60 and 75 years old with active or convalescent COVID-19. The specimen was peripheral blood. CDR3 amino acids: CASSFAPGKRESNEQFF. In nucleotides, the CDR3 is TGTGCCAGCAGCTTCGCACCGGGGAAGCGGGAGTCAAATGAGCAGTTCTTC. The whole variable domain, filled in from reference TRBV5-6 and TRBJ2-1, reads DAGVTQSPTHLIKTRGQQVTLRCSPKSGHDTVSWYQQALGQGPQFIFQYYEEEERQRGNFPDRFSGHQFPNYSSELNVNALLLGDSALYLCASSFAPGKRESNEQFFGPGTRLTVL.